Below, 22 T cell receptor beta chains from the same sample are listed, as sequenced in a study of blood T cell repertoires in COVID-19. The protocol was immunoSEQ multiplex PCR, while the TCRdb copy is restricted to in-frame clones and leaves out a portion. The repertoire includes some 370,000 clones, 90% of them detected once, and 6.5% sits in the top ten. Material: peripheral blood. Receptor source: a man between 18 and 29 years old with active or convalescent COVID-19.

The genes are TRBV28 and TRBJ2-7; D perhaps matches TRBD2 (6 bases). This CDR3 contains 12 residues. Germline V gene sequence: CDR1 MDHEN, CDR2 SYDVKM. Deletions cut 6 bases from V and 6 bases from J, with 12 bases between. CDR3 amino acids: CASSRDFAEQYF. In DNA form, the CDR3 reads TGTGCCAGCAGCAGGGACTTCGCCGAGCAGTACTTC.

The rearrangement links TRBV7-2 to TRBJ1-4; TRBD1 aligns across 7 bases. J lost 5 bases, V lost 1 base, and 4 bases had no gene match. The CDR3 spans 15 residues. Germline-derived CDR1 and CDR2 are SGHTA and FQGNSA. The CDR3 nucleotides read TGTGCCAGCAGCTTAGGCGGGACAGCGAATGAAAAACTGTTTTTT. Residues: CASSLGGTANEKLFF.

CDR3 in amino acids: CASSLITGPYATNEKLFF. The CDR3 DNA reads TGTGCCAGCAGCTTAATCACAGGTCCCTATGCAACTAATGAAAAACTGTTTTTT. The chain recombines TRBV7-3 with TRBJ1-4, with D tentatively TRBD1 (5 bases). With 1 base removed from V and 0 bases from J, the gap between germline ends came to 15 bases. This CDR3 has 18 residues. Germline CDR1 reads SGHTA; CDR2 reads FQGTGA. The full variable domain, its missing parts supplied by reference TRBV7-3 and TRBJ1-4, is GAGVSQTPSNKVTEKGKYVELRCDPISGHTALYWYRQSLGQGPEFLIYFQGTGAADDSGLPNDRFFAVRPEGSVSTLKIQRTERGDSAVYLCASSLITGPYATNEKLFFGSGTQLSVL.

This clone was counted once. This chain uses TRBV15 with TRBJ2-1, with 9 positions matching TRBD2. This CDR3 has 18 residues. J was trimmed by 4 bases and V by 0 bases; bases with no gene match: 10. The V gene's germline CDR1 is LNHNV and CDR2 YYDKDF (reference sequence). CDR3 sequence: CATSREFGEAGGYNEQFF. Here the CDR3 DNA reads TGTGCCACCAGCAGAGAATTTGGGGAAGCGGGGGGATACAATGAGCAGTTCTTC.

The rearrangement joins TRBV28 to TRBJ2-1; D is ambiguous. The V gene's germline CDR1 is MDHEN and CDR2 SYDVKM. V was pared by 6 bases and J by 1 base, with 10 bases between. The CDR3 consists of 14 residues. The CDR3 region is CASRTDSSYNEQFF. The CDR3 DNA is TGTGCCAGCAGGACTGACTCGTCCTACAATGAGCAGTTCTTC.

The CDR3 region is CATVKGAYNEQFF. The CDR3 DNA is TGTGCCACCGTTAAAGGGGCCTACAATGAGCAGTTCTTC. This rearrangement joins TRBV19 to TRBJ2-1, with D maybe TRBD1 (5 bases). The CDR3 has 13 residues. Germline CDR1 is LNHDA and CDR2 is SQIVND (reference sequence). With 10 bases removed from V and 2 bases from J, the gap between germline ends came to 12 bases.

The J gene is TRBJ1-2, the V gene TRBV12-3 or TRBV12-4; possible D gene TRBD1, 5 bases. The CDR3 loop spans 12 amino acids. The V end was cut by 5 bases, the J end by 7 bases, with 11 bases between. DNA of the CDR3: TGTGCCAGCAGTCGCAGGGAAGGTGGCTACACCTTC. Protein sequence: CASSRREGGYTF.

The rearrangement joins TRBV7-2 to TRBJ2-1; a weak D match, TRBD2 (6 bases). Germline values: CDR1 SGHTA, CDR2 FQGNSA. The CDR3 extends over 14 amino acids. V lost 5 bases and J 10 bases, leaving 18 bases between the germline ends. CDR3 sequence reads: CASSAGPVVREQFF. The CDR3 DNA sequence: TGTGCCAGCAGCGCGGGACCGGTAGTAAGGGAGCAGTTCTTC.

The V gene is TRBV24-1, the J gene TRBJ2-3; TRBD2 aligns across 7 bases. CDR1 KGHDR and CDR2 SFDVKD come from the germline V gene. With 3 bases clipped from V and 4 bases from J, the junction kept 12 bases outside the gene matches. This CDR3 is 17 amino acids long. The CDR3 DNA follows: TGTGCCACCAGTGATCCGGGGACTATGTATGGTGCAGATACGCAGTATTTT. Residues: CATSDPGTMYGADTQYF.

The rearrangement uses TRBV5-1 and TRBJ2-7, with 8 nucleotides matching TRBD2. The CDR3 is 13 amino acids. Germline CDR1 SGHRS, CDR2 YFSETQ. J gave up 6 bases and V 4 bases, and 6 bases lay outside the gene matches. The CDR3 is CASSPGGSGEQYF. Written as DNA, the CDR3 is TGCGCCAGCAGCCCGGGGGGGAGCGGCGAGCAGTACTTC.

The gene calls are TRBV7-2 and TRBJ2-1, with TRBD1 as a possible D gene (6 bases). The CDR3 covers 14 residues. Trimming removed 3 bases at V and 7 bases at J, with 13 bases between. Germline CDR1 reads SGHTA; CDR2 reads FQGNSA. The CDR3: CASSFWGPANEQFF. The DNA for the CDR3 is TGTGCCAGCAGCTTCTGGGGGCCAGCAAATGAGCAGTTCTTC.

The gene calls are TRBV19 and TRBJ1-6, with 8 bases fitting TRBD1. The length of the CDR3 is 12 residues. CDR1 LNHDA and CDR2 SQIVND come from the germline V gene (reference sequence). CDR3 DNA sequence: TGTGTCACTAGGACAGGGACTTCGGCCCTCCACTTT. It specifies CVTRTGTSALHF. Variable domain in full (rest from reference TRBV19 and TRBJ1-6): DGGITQSPKYLFRKEGQNVTLSCEQNLNHDAMYWYRQDPGQGLRLIYYSQIVNDFQKGDIAEGYSVSREKKESFPLTVTSAQKNPTAFYLCVTRTGTSALHFGNGTRLTVT.

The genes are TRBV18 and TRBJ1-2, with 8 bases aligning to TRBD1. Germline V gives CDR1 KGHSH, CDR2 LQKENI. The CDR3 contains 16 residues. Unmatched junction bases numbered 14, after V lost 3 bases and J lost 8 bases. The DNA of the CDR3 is TGTGCCAGCTCACCCGACACCAAAGGGACAGGCGGGGGCTACACCTTC. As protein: CASSPDTKGTGGGYTF.

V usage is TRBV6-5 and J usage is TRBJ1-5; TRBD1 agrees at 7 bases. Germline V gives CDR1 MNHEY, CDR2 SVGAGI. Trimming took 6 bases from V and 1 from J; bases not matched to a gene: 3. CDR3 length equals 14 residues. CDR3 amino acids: CASRTGKSNQPQHF. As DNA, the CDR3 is TGTGCCAGCAGGACAGGGAAGAGCAATCAGCCCCAGCATTTT.

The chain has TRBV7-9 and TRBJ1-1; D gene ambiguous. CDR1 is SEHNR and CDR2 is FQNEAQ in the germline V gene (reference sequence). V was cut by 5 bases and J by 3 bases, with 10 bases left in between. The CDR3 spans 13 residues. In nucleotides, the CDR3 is TGTGCCAGCAGCCCCGCGGCTTACACTGAAGCTTTCTTT. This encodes CASSPAAYTEAFF.

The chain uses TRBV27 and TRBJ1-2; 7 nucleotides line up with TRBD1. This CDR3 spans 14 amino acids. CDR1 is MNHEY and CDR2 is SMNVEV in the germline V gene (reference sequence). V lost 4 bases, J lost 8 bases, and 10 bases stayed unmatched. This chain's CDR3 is CASSSNPTGSGYTF. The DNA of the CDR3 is TGTGCCAGCAGTTCAAACCCGACAGGGAGCGGCTACACCTTC.

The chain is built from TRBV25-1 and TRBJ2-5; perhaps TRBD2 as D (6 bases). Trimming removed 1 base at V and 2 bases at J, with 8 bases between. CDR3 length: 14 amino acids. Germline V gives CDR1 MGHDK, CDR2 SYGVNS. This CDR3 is CASSEFSGQETQYF. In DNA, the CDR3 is TGTGCCAGCAGTGAATTTAGCGGTCAAGAGACCCAGTACTTC.

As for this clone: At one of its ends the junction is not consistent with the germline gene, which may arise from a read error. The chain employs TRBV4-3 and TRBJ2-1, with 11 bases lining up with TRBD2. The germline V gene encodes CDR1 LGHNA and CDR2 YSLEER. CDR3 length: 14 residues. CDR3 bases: TGCGCCAGCAGCCAGCTCGTACTAGCGGGAGATACGATCTTC. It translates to CASSQLVLAGDTIF.

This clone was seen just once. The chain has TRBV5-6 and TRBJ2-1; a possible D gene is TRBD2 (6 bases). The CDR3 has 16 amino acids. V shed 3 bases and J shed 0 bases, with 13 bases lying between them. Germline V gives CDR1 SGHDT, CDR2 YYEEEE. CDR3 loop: CASSSREAGSYNEQFF. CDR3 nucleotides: TGTGCCAGCAGCTCCCGGGAAGCGGGCTCCTACAATGAGCAGTTCTTC.

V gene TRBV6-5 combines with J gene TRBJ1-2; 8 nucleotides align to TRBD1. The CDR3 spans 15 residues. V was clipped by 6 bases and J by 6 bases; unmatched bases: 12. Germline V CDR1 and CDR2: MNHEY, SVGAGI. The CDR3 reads CASSPYSGGADGYTF. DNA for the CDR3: TGTGCCAGCAGCCCCTACTCAGGGGGCGCGGATGGCTACACCTTC.

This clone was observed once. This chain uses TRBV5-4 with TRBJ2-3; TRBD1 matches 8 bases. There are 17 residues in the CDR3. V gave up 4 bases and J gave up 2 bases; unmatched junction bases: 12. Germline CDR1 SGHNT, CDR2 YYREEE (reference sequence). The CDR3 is CASSVDTRGRITDTQYF. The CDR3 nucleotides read TGTGCCAGCAGCGTAGATACCAGGGGGCGCATCACAGATACGCAGTATTTT.

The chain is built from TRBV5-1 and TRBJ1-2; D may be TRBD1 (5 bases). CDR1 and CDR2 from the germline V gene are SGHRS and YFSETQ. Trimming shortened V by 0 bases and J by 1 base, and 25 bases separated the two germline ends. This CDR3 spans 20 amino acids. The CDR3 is CASSLASSTGLAAFNYGYTF. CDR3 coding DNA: TGCGCCAGCAGCTTGGCCTCTTCGACGGGACTCGCGGCCTTTAACTATGGCTACACCTTC.